The rows below give T cell receptor beta chains drawn from one sample of a study of molecular identifiers for immune sequencing clone quantification. From the PCR reads, TCRdb called clonotypes with MiXCR, one entry per CDR3 protein. The profile covers approximately 550,000 distinct CDR3 sequences, with about a quarter appearing a single time and 0.76% taken by the ten largest. The specimen sequenced was naive CD8+ T cells from blood, with Jurkat cell RNA spiked in. These receptors were taken from a human donor in good health. Some libraries in this study had Jurkat cell RNA spiked in. CDR3s include the opening cysteine and the closing phenylalanine or tryptophan. The D gene is left open where the match is weak. Only part of the rows carry a size: once, few, many, or a class if the clone is expanded.

TRBD1	TRBV5-4	few	TRBJ2-5	CASSYRDRGSQETQYF	TGTGCCAGCAGCTACCGGGACAGGGGCTCCCAAGAGACCCAGTACTTC
TRBD1	TRBV7-2	.	TRBJ1-5	CASSLTTGSNQPQHF	TGTGCCAGCAGCTTAACGACAGGGAGCAATCAGCCCCAGCATTTT
.	TRBV4-1	once	TRBJ1-2	CASSQEPGRNYGHTF	TGCGCCAGCAGCCAAGAGCCGGGACGGAACTATGGCCACACCTTC
.	TRBV4-3	few	TRBJ2-2	CASSPARGAGELFF	TGCGCCAGCAGCCCAGCTAGGGGTGCCGGGGAGCTGTTTTTT
TRBD2	TRBV7-2	many	TRBJ2-3	CASTSSGFTDTQYF	TGTGCCAGCACTTCTAGCGGGTTCACAGATACGCAGTATTTT
.	TRBV6-2/TRBV6-3	.	TRBJ1-1	CASSPFNSGPPNTEAFF	TGTGCCAGCAGTCCATTCAACTCGGGACCTCCGAACACTGAAGCTTTCTTT
.	TRBV30	few	TRBJ2-1	CAWSAPRNEQFF	TGTGCCTGGAGTGCGCCCCGGAATGAGCAGTTCTTC
.	TRBV12-3/TRBV12-4	many	TRBJ1-5	CASSFGRASNQPQHF	TGTGCCAGCAGTTTCGGCCGGGCTAGCAATCAGCCCCAGCATTTT
.	TRBV12-3/TRBV12-4	.	TRBJ2-1	CASTILPGGYNEQFF	TGTGCCAGCACCATACTTCCCGGGGGCTACAATGAGCAGTTCTTC
TRBD2	TRBV19	few	TRBJ2-3	CATTDLTSGSPDTQYF	TGTGCCACCACCGACCTGACTAGCGGGTCCCCAGATACGCAGTATTTT
.	TRBV19	many	TRBJ1-1	CASSIAHLFEAFF	TGTGCCAGTAGTATAGCACATCTATTTGAAGCTTTCTTT
.	TRBV20-1	.	TRBJ2-5	CSARAPPETQYF	TGCAGTGCTAGAGCTCCCCCAGAGACCCAGTACTTC
.	TRBV6-2/TRBV6-3	few	TRBJ2-7	CASKFPGSTYEQYF	TGTGCCAGCAAATTCCCCGGCAGTACCTACGAGCAGTACTTC
TRBD1	TRBV20-1	.	TRBJ2-1	CSARDRTSYNEQFF	TGCAGTGCTAGGGACAGGACCTCCTACAATGAGCAGTTCTTC
.	TRBV4-3	few	TRBJ1-5	CASEGDSVSNQPQHF	TGCGCCAGCGAGGGGGATTCTGTTAGCAATCAGCCCCAGCATTTT
TRBD2	TRBV11-3	few	TRBJ2-1	CASSSHSGRAIDEQFF	TGTGCCAGCAGCTCACATAGCGGGAGGGCCATCGATGAGCAGTTCTTC
.	TRBV23-1	many	TRBJ1-5	CASSRGGRGNQPQHF	TGCGCCAGCAGTCGAGGGGGTCGGGGCAATCAGCCCCAGCATTTT
.	TRBV19	few	TRBJ2-5	CASSIPGAQETQYF	TGTGCCAGTAGTATCCCCGGAGCCCAAGAGACCCAGTACTTC
TRBD2	TRBV2	many	TRBJ2-2	CASRGTSGNTGELFF	TGTGCCAGCAGGGGGACTAGCGGAAACACCGGGGAGCTGTTTTTT
TRBD2	TRBV20-1	.	TRBJ2-1	CSASRLAGGYEQFF	TGCAGTGCTAGCCGACTAGCGGGAGGGTATGAGCAGTTCTTC
.	TRBV5-1	.	TRBJ1-1	CASSPQSSGNTEAFF	TGCGCCAGCAGCCCGCAGTCATCGGGGAACACTGAAGCTTTCTTT
.	TRBV27	few	TRBJ2-1	CASSFRHNEQFF	TGTGCCAGCAGTTTCCGCCACAATGAGCAGTTCTTC